Listed below are T cell receptor beta chains from one sample, sequenced in a study of cytomegalovirus exposure and HLA in healthy donors. Some clones are missing from TCRdb's copy, which holds only in-frame ones; the method was immunoSEQ multiplex PCR. This sample has roughly 160,000 clones, with roughly 80% found just once. Sequencing used PBMCs. The receptors here all came from a male donor in good health and CMV-seropositive. The CDR3 runs from the conserved cysteine through the conserved F or W. D genes are given only for firm matches. A clone size is listed for some rows: how often the clone was seen (once, few, many), or a class if it is expanded.

j_call,d_call,clone_size,v_call,cdr3_aa,cdr3_nt
TRBJ2-2,NA,NA,TRBV10-1,CASSEEGLYGELFF,TGCGCCAGCAGTGAGGAAGGACTCTACGGGGAGCTGTTTTTT
TRBJ2-6,TRBD1,NA,TRBV9,CASSVAGPRQGRGANVLTF,TGTGCCAGCAGCGTAGCTGGTCCCCGACAGGGAAGAGGGGCCAACGTCCTGACTTTC
TRBJ1-1,NA,NA,TRBV19,CASSTGKTFF,TGTGCCAGTAGTACAGGGAAGACTTTCTTT
TRBJ2-6,NA,NA,TRBV27,CASSLSTGLNSGANVLTF,TGTGCCAGCAGTTTATCGACAGGCCTAAACTCTGGGGCCAACGTCCTGACTTTC
TRBJ2-1,NA,NA,TRBV27,CASSRTHPGDEQFF,TGTGCCAGCAGCCGAACCCACCCCGGGGATGAGCAGTTCTTC
TRBJ2-7,NA,NA,TRBV30,CAWSLPGSEQYF,TGTGCCTGGAGTCTGCCGGGGTCCGAGCAGTACTTC
TRBJ1-1,NA,NA,TRBV11-2,CASSLFAGNTEAFF,TGTGCCAGCAGCTTGTTTGCGGGGAACACTGAAGCTTTCTTT
TRBJ1-5,NA,NA,TRBV7-2,CASSGRTANQPQHF,TGTGCCAGCAGCGGACGGACAGCCAATCAGCCCCAGCATTTT
TRBJ1-2,TRBD1,NA,TRBV13,CASSFRDRGNYGYTF,TGTGCCAGCAGCTTCCGGGACAGGGGCAACTATGGCTACACCTTC
TRBJ2-5,NA,once,TRBV5-1,CASSLTHQETQYF,TGCGCCAGCAGCTTAACACATCAAGAGACCCAGTACTTC
TRBJ2-3,TRBD1,NA,TRBV5-1,CASSYRQGLGTDTQYF,TGCGCCAGCAGCTATAGACAGGGGTTAGGCACAGATACGCAGTATTTT
TRBJ2-3,NA,NA,TRBV9,CASSVGGTDTQYF,TGTGCCAGCAGCGTAGGAGGCACAGATACGCAGTATTTT
TRBJ1-1,TRBD1,NA,TRBV28,CASSWGQTNTEAFF,TGTGCCAGCAGTTGGGGACAGACGAACACTGAAGCTTTCTTT
TRBJ2-2,TRBD2,NA,TRBV28,CASSLLGLAAGELFF,TGTGCCAGCAGTTTATTAGGACTAGCGGCCGGGGAGCTGTTTTTT
TRBJ2-7,TRBD2,NA,TRBV6-5,CASSYRPRAGAYEQYF,TGTGCCAGCAGTTACCGCCCACGAGCGGGAGCCTACGAGCAGTACTTC
TRBJ1-5,NA,NA,TRBV27,CASSSAEGTGNNQPQHF,TGTGCCAGCAGTTCGGCGGAGGGAACGGGGAACAATCAGCCCCAGCATTTT
TRBJ1-2,NA,NA,TRBV19,CASSTQGIGYTF,TGTGCCAGTAGTACCCAGGGTATTGGCTACACCTTC
TRBJ2-5,TRBD2,NA,TRBV9,CASSVGLADHQETQYF,TGTGCCAGCAGCGTCGGACTAGCGGATCACCAAGAGACCCAGTACTTC
TRBJ2-3,NA,few,TRBV19,CASSIAGGGQTSTDTQYF,TGTGCCAGTAGTATCGCAGGCGGGGGCCAGACTAGCACAGATACGCAGTATTTT
TRBJ2-1,TRBD2,NA,TRBV28,CASRTSGGVNEQFF,TGTGCCAGCCGGACTAGCGGGGGCGTTAATGAGCAGTTCTTC
TRBJ2-1,NA,NA,TRBV2,CASITSFLSYNEQFF,TGTGCCAGCATTACAAGTTTCCTCTCCTACAATGAGCAGTTCTTC
TRBJ1-2,NA,few,TRBV2,CASSETGYGYTF,TGTGCCAGCAGTGAGACGGGCTATGGCTACACCTTC
TRBJ2-2,NA,NA,TRBV5-1,CASSPRESGTGELFF,TGCGCCAGCAGCCCGAGAGAGTCGGGCACCGGGGAGCTGTTTTTT
TRBJ2-2,NA,NA,TRBV7-2,CASSRQAPPNTGELFF,TGTGCCAGCAGCCGACAGGCACCCCCGAACACCGGGGAGCTGTTTTTT
TRBJ2-3,TRBD2,NA,TRBV6-5,CASSYSRGGDTQYF,TGTGCCAGCAGTTACTCGCGGGGGGGAGATACGCAGTATTTT
TRBJ1-1,TRBD1,few,TRBV5-4,CASSYNRGLAEAFF,TGTGCCAGCAGCTACAACAGGGGGCTAGCTGAAGCTTTCTTT
TRBJ1-4,NA,NA,TRBV10-2,CATKRDGKNEKLFF,TGCGCCACCAAAAGAGACGGGAAGAATGAAAAACTGTTTTTT
TRBJ1-1,NA,NA,TRBV19,CASSSGGLPNTEAFF,TGTGCCAGTAGTAGTGGCGGGCTCCCGAACACTGAAGCTTTCTTT
TRBJ2-1,TRBD2,NA,TRBV7-2,CASSSLSGKGSYNEQFF,TGTGCCAGCAGCTCCTTAAGCGGGAAAGGCTCCTACAATGAGCAGTTCTTC
TRBJ2-1,TRBD1,NA,TRBV5-1,CASSLGGLTGANEQFF,TGCGCCAGCAGCTTGGGCGGGTTAACAGGGGCAAATGAGCAGTTCTTC
TRBJ2-7,NA,NA,TRBV6-5,CATRGRGRTYEQYF,TGTGCCACACGGGGCAGGGGTAGAACCTACGAGCAGTACTTC
TRBJ2-1,NA,NA,TRBV10-1,CASSESEYNEQFF,TGCGCCAGCAGTGAATCCGAGTACAATGAGCAGTTCTTC
TRBJ2-1,TRBD2,NA,TRBV19,CASSNPGLAGNEQFF,TGTGCCAGTAGTAATCCGGGACTAGCGGGGAATGAGCAGTTCTTC
TRBJ1-5,TRBD1,NA,TRBV28,CASSLIEGFGTGLNQPQHF,TGTGCCAGCAGTTTAATCGAGGGTTTCGGGACAGGGTTAAATCAGCCCCAGCATTTT
TRBJ1-5,NA,NA,TRBV4-3,CASSQENLYSNQPQHF,TGCGCCAGCAGCCAAGAAAATCTGTATAGCAATCAGCCCCAGCATTTT
TRBJ2-1,TRBD1,NA,TRBV5-5,CASSLVPGGEQFF,TGTGCCAGCAGCTTGGTACCAGGGGGTGAGCAGTTCTTC
TRBJ1-2,TRBD1,NA,TRBV4-3,CASSHGQGLGYTF,TGCGCCAGCAGCCATGGACAGGGACTGGGCTACACCTTC
TRBJ1-6,NA,NA,TRBV19,CASSGGLRVGSPLHF,TGTGCCAGTAGTGGAGGACTCCGGGTCGGTTCACCCCTCCACTTT
TRBJ2-7,NA,few,TRBV19,CASSMLLQGYEQYF,TGTGCCAGTAGTATGCTGCTACAGGGCTACGAGCAGTACTTC
TRBJ1-1,NA,NA,TRBV5-1,CASTLGGGRTEAFF,TGCGCCAGCACCCTCGGTGGAGGGAGGACTGAAGCTTTCTTT
TRBJ2-5,NA,NA,TRBV4-3,CASSPGLYQETQYF,TGCGCCAGCAGCCCCGGACTCTACCAAGAGACCCAGTACTTC
TRBJ2-7,NA,NA,TRBV7-9,CASSTQGYEQYF,TGTGCCAGCAGCACCCAGGGTTACGAGCAGTACTTC
TRBJ1-4,NA,NA,TRBV6-1,CASSETGRGLFF,TGTGCCAGCAGTGAAACGGGTCGAGGTCTGTTTTTT